This paragraph covers one T cell receptor beta chain sequence. A read error may produce the germline difference seen at one junction end. TCRdb ran MiXCR on the PCR reads and lists one entry per CDR3 protein. This table holds 600,000 to 650,000 distinct CDR3 sequences, 15% to 20% found once. Using a CD8+CD4-CCR7+CD45RA+ phenotype, naive CD8 T cells were sorted. CDR1 is WSHSY, CDR2 SAAADI, per germline. The CDR3 extends over 16 amino acids. This entry is derived from a study of molecular identifiers for immune sequencing clone quantification. The chain combines TRBV10-2 with TRBJ2-4; TRBD2 matches at 8 bases. This sequence originates from a human donor in good health. Some libraries in this study had Jurkat cell RNA spiked in. The material sequenced was naive CD8+ T cells from blood, with Jurkat cell RNA spiked in. Subset in this sample: FACS-sorted CD8+CD4-CCR7+CD45RA+ naive T cells. The chain's CDR3 is CTSSEDGGAVKNIQYF. In DNA, the CDR3 is TGCACCAGCAGTGAGGACGGGGGGGCAGTCAAAAACATTCAGTACTTC.